The source of this TCR beta chain is a study of T cells in Graves' hyperthyroidism and ophthalmopathy. Findings and caveats of the study: Among thyroid clonotypes expanded above 0.001, most also appeared in blood. For ophthalmopathy, model prediction preceded onset by a median approximately 6 months.

Fresh peripheral blood, approximately 10 ml, was the source of the PBMCs. This clonotype was seen ten or more times. The antigen is not known. Trimming cost V 5 bases and J 6 bases, with 17 bases left between them. This CDR3 comprises 15 residues. Germline V gives CDR1 SGHVS, CDR2 FNYEAQ. Amplification targeted TCR beta CDR3 regions from RNA transcripts. Using the HTBI primer set, a first-round RT-PCR was run on the TCR CDR3. TCRdb processed the multiplex PCR reads anew with MiXCR; each CDR3 protein has one entry. There are about 530,000 distinct CDR3 sequences in the sample; roughly a sixth occur only once, and about 16% lies in the top ten.

Sequencing was performed on blood. The chain is built from TRBV7-6 and TRBJ1-5; no clear D gene. This receptor was obtained from a woman younger than 30 with Graves' ophthalmopathy. The CDR3 sequence: CASSIRSGLGQPQHF. The CDR3, as DNA: TGTGCCAGCAGCATTAGGTCGGGTTTAGGTCAGCCCCAGCATTTT.